These 16 T cell receptor beta chains were all obtained from the same sample, sequenced in a study of cytomegalovirus exposure and HLA in healthy donors (dated by TCRdb to 2015 to 2018). Library creation used the immunoSEQ multiplex PCR assay. A mixture of 60 forward primers for TCR Vbeta segments and 13 reverse primers for TCR Jbeta segments was used in the multiplex PCR. This is the immuneACCESS table as TCRdb keeps it, with only in-frame sequences that have V and J called. A part of the clones is gone; compared with another copy, unresolved V genes explain less than half, and the rest is unexplained. This sample's table contains 100,000 or so clones. About 0.59% of the sample lies in the top ten. Material: PBMCs. These receptors all stem from a man aged 50-60 years in good health and CMV-seronegative.

The chain is built from TRBV7-9 and TRBJ1-1; D might be TRBD1 (5 bases). V dropped 1 base and J dropped 1 base, with 10 bases sitting between them. Germline-derived CDR1 and CDR2 are SEHNR and FQNEAQ (reference sequence). This CDR3 comprises 15 residues. The CDR3 DNA reads as TGTGCCAGCAGCTTAGGGGGACTCAGGAACACTGAAGCTTTCTTT. It codes for CASSLGGLRNTEAFF.

The chain is built from TRBV30 and TRBJ2-7, with unresolved D. Germline lookup yields CDR1 GTSNPN and CDR2 SVGIG (reference sequence). This CDR3 is 13 amino acids long. V shed 3 bases and J shed 6 bases, with 15 bases lying between them. The CDR3 protein is CAWSDLRVGEQYF. CDR3 DNA: TGTGCCTGGAGCGATTTACGGGTCGGCGAGCAGTACTTC.

V usage is TRBV12-5 and J usage is TRBJ1-5; 7 nucleotides align to TRBD1. The germline V gene has CDR1 LGHNT and CDR2 FRNRAP. The V gene end was trimmed by 7 bases and the J gene end by 4 bases; junction bases not matched to a gene: 22. The CDR3 extends over 19 amino acids. CDR3 DNA sequence: TGTGCTAGTGTTCGAGGAACAGGGGCCGCTTTGAGTGGGAATCAGCCCCAGCATTTT. It encodes CASVRGTGAALSGNQPQHF.

V is TRBV5-1 and J is TRBJ1-1; D unresolved. V was pared by 2 bases and J by 3 bases, with 8 bases between. The germline V gene has CDR1 SGHRS and CDR2 YFSETQ. This CDR3 spans 13 amino acids. CDR3: CASSFSEDTEAFF. The CDR3, as DNA: TGCGCCAGCAGCTTCTCAGAGGACACTGAAGCTTTCTTT. The whole variable domain, remainder taken from reference TRBV5-1 and TRBJ1-1, is KAGVTQTPRYLIKTRGQQVTLSCSPISGHRSVSWYQQTPGQGLQFLFEYFSETQRNKGNFPGRFSGRQFSNSRSEMNVSTLELGDSALYLCASSFSEDTEAFFGQGTRLTVV.

The rearrangement joins TRBV29-1 to TRBJ1-2; D gene unclear. The CDR3 has 11 amino acids. The germline CDR1 and CDR2 sequences are SQVTM and ANQGSEA. Trimming removed 0 bases at V and 7 bases at J, with 6 bases between. CDR3 residues: CSVEDRSGYTF. CDR3 coding DNA: TGCAGCGTTGAAGACCGGAGTGGCTACACCTTC.

The chain carries TRBV27 and TRBJ1-1; D is undetermined. Germline V gene sequence: CDR1 MNHEY, CDR2 SMNVEV (reference sequence). V was trimmed by 6 bases and J by 3 bases, leaving 14 bases between them. The CDR3 runs 14 residues. The CDR3 DNA is TGTGCCAGCAGGCTGGTAGGCGGGTACACTGAAGCTTTCTTT. Amino acid sequence: CASRLVGGYTEAFF.

The genes are TRBV18 and TRBJ2-5; TRBD1 aligns across 9 bases. J lost 5 bases, V lost 2 bases, and 6 bases had no gene match. The CDR3 totals 15 residues. Germline CDR1 is KGHSH and CDR2 is LQKENI. The DNA of the CDR3 is TGTGCCAGCTCACCAGGGACAGGGATCATCGAGACCCAGTACTTC. It is translated as CASSPGTGIIETQYF.

The chain recombines TRBV9 with TRBJ2-7, with 10 positions matching TRBD1. The germline gives CDR1 SGDLS, CDR2 YYNGEE. This CDR3 has 16 residues. Trimming cost V 4 bases and J 3 bases; bases outside gene matches: 10. The CDR3 loop is CASSNTPGQGNYEQYF. CDR3 bases: TGTGCCAGCAGCAATACTCCGGGACAGGGGAACTACGAGCAGTACTTC.

The J gene is TRBJ2-1, the V gene TRBV15; D not certain. Trimming took 4 bases from V and 8 from J, leaving 9 bases between them. This CDR3 is 12 amino acids long. CDR1 is LNHNV, CDR2 YYDKDF, per germline (reference sequence). The CDR3 DNA sequence: TGTGCCACCAGCACCAGGTGGGATGAGCAGTTCTTC. This codes for CATSTRWDEQFF.

This chain uses TRBV5-1 with TRBJ1-1; TRBD1 aligns across 9 bases. The ends lost 3 bases at V and 3 bases at J; junction bases unmatched: 3. The CDR3 has 14 residues. Per the germline V gene, CDR1 is SGHRS and CDR2 is YFSETQ. For the CDR3, the DNA is TGCGCCAGCAGCTACCGACAGGGGGACACTGAAGCTTTCTTT. Encoded protein: CASSYRQGDTEAFF.

The chain combines TRBV7-2 with TRBJ2-5; D perhaps matches TRBD2 (5 bases). Trimming pared 5 bases from V and 5 bases from J, leaving 9 bases between. Germline CDR1 SGHTA, CDR2 FQGNSA. CDR3 size: 12 residues. The CDR3 nucleotides are TGTGCCAGCAGCCCACCGGGGGAGACCCAGTACTTC. Residues: CASSPPGETQYF.

The chain links TRBV6-1 to TRBJ2-7; TRBD1 agrees at 8 bases. V shed 1 base, J shed 5 bases, and the junction held 7 bases outside the gene matches. The CDR3 is 15 residues long. Germline V CDR1 and CDR2: MNHNS, SASEGT. The DNA of the CDR3 is TGTGCCAGCAGTGAAGGGCGGACAGGGTGGAACGAGCAGTACTTC. Translating it yields CASSEGRTGWNEQYF.

The rearrangement joins TRBV19 to TRBJ2-7, with D possibly TRBD2 on 5 matching bases. The CDR3 has 15 amino acids. Trimming removed 3 bases from V and 2 bases from J, with 14 bases in between. The germline gives CDR1 LNHDA, CDR2 SQIVND (reference sequence). The CDR3 nucleotides are TGTGCCAGTAGTATTGTTAGGGAGAGCACCTACGAGCAGTACTTC. This translates into CASSIVRESTYEQYF.

This rearrangement joins TRBV5-1 to TRBJ2-1; 10 bases are a match to TRBD1. Germline-derived CDR1 and CDR2 are SGHRS and YFSETQ. The CDR3 has 14 residues. Trimming cost V 3 bases and J 5 bases; bases outside gene matches: 2. CDR3 region: CASSSGQGNNEQFF. In DNA form, the CDR3 reads TGCGCCAGCAGCTCGGGACAGGGGAACAATGAGCAGTTCTTC.

The genes are TRBV7-9 and TRBJ2-7; 8 bases align to TRBD1. Losses at the gene ends were 8 bases for V and 4 bases for J; bases not matched to a gene: 10. The CDR3 totals 14 residues. Germline V gives CDR1 SEHNR, CDR2 FQNEAQ (reference sequence). The CDR3 coding sequence is TGTGCCAGCGGCATGGCAGGGGGCGGATACGAGCAGTACTTC. Residues: CASGMAGGGYEQYF.

J is TRBJ1-5 and V is TRBV19; possibly TRBD1 for D (6 bases). CDR1 is LNHDA, CDR2 SQIVND, per germline (reference sequence). This CDR3 contains 13 residues. V was cut by 5 bases and J by 7 bases, with 12 bases left in between. DNA of the CDR3: TGTGCCAGTAGTCCAACAGGGATCCAGCCCCAGCATTTT. Protein: CASSPTGIQPQHF.